The 3 T cell receptor beta chains below all came from one sample that was sequenced in a study of post-analysis software for immune sequencing data. Broader study findings: Comparison of patients with controls showed about 5 TRBV segments more frequent in patients, TRBV5-6, TRBV5-1 and TRBV20-1 among them.

TCR beta libraries were prepared from cDNA with unique molecular identifiers. MiXCR, applied by TCRdb to the PCR reads, yields one record per CDR3 protein. Of hundreds of thousands of distinct CDR3 sequences listed, approximately 30% were seen once; the top ten hold around 0.55%. What these receptors recognize is not known. The sequencing sample was made of blood. These receptors were obtained from a girl aged 5-17 years with multiple sclerosis.

The genes are TRBV3-1 and TRBJ2-7; possible D gene TRBD2, 5 bases. Germline assignment: CDR1 LGHDT and CDR2 YNNKEL (reference sequence). V lost 5 bases and J 3 bases, leaving 11 bases between the germline ends. The CDR3 is 13 amino acids. CDR3 in DNA: TGTGCCAGCAGCGTCCTGGGGAGCTACGAGCAGTACTTC. Translated: CASSVLGSYEQYF.

This clonotype was seen more than once but under ten times. The V and J genes are TRBV7-9 and TRBJ2-3, with no clear D. Germline V CDR1 and CDR2: SEHNR, FQNEAQ (reference sequence). The germline V and J ends were trimmed by 3 bases and 6 bases, with 13 bases remaining between them. The CDR3 spans 14 residues. The DNA for the CDR3 is TGTGCCAGCAGCTTTGGTATACCCCGGGATACGCAGTATTTT. Protein sequence: CASSFGIPRDTQYF.

The chain is built from TRBV5-1 and TRBJ1-1; D unresolved. V gave up 3 bases and J gave up 4 bases, with 7 bases separating them. CDR3 size: 12 residues. CDR1 and CDR2 from the germline V gene are SGHRS and YFSETQ. CDR3 DNA sequence: TGCGCCAGCAGCTCAAAGGTCACTGAAGCTTTCTTT. Translation: CASSSKVTEAFF.